Presented here are 9 T cell receptor beta chains from one specimen sequenced in a study of blood T cells in healthy people across ages. It was with a sample-barcoded 5' primer and a J-beta primer mix that a second PCR of about 7 to 12 cycles was run. TCRdb reanalysed the 5' RACE reads using MiXCR and keeps one entry per CDR3 protein. This table holds 1,800,000 or so distinct CDR3 sequences, approximately 40% found once. Sequenced: blood. Source of these receptors: a human donor in good health.

This chain connects TRBV7-2 to TRBJ1-4; TRBD1 is a possible D gene (5 bases). Trimming cost V 4 bases and J 8 bases, with 17 bases left between them. CDR1 is SGHTA and CDR2 is FQGNSA in the germline V gene. The CDR3 covers 15 residues. The CDR3 DNA reads as TGTGCCAGCAGCTCCAATTCTAACTGGGGGGAAAAACTGTTTTTT. It specifies CASSSNSNWGEKLFF.

This clonotype was found once. The rearrangement links TRBV6-5 to TRBJ2-1, with D hard to call. The CDR3 is made up of 17 amino acids. Between the trimmed V and J ends, which lost 2 bases and 0 bases, there was a span of 14 bases. Germline loops: CDR1 MNHEY, CDR2 SVGAGI. CDR3 protein: CASSYRGPSSSYNEQFF. In nucleotides, the CDR3 is TGTGCCAGCAGTTACCGAGGACCCTCGAGCTCCTACAATGAGCAGTTCTTC.

The gene calls are TRBV5-1 and TRBJ1-1; possibly TRBD1 for D (6 bases). From germline, CDR1 is SGHRS and CDR2 YFSETQ. Trimming stripped 3 bases from V and 4 bases from J, with 13 bases between. CDR3 length: 14 residues. DNA for the CDR3: TGCGCCAGCAGCTCCTATCAGGGGAGCACTGAAGCTTTCTTT. This encodes CASSSYQGSTEAFF.

The gene calls are TRBV7-2 and TRBJ2-3; TRBD2 agrees at 9 bases. The CDR3 length is 16 residues. With V trimmed by 5 bases and J by 4 bases, 10 bases remained unmatched. In germline, CDR1 is SGHTA, CDR2 FQGNSA. Here the CDR3 DNA reads TGTGCCAGCAGCGCCGAAGGACTAGCGTCGTCAGATACGCAGTATTTT. This encodes CASSAEGLASSDTQYF.

The chain has TRBV15 and TRBJ2-3; TRBD2 matches 7 bases. The CDR3 loop spans 19 amino acids. After removal of 1 base from V and 2 bases from J, the junction contained 15 bases not matched to a gene. Germline CDR1 is LNHNV and CDR2 is YYDKDF (reference sequence). DNA of the CDR3: TGTGCCACCAGCAGAGCTGGGAGGAGGACTAGACCTAACACAGATACGCAGTATTTT. Translated, it gives CATSRAGRRTRPNTDTQYF.

This clonotype was observed many times. The rearrangement joins TRBV29-1 to TRBJ2-1, with 11 positions matching TRBD1. After removal of 8 bases from V and 8 bases from J, the junction contained 5 bases not matched to a gene. This CDR3 has 12 residues. Germline V gene lookup returns CDR1 SQVTM and CDR2 ANQGSEA. The CDR3 DNA reads as TGCAGCATGGGACAGGGGGGCGATGAGCAGTTCTTC. Its protein is CSMGQGGDEQFF.

The chain combines TRBV6-2 or TRBV6-3 with TRBJ1-5, with D unresolved. The CDR3 consists of 14 residues. Germline V gene data show CDR1 as MNHEY and CDR2 as SVGEGT. With 8 bases removed from V and 1 base from J, the gap between germline ends came to 12 bases. The CDR3 sequence: CASGRSWSNQPQHF. The CDR3, as DNA: TGTGCCAGCGGGCGGTCTTGGAGCAATCAGCCCCAGCATTTT.

This chain joins TRBV10-3 and TRBJ2-5; D gene ambiguous. Judging by the DNA end, TRBJ2-7 fits better; the J call may be wrong. From germline, CDR1 is ENHRY and CDR2 SYGVKD. The CDR3 is 14 residues long. CDR3 nucleotides: TGTGCCATCAGTGAGTCTAACCCCCTGGACGAGCAGTACTTC. Protein product: CAISESNPLDEQYF.

This chain links TRBV28 with TRBJ2-5; D ambiguous. The germline V and J ends were trimmed by 6 bases and 2 bases, with 10 bases remaining between them. The CDR3 spans 13 residues. The germline V gene has CDR1 MDHEN and CDR2 SYDVKM. CDR3 nucleotide sequence: TGTGCCAGCAGGCGGAAGTTTCAAGAGACCCAGTACTTC. Protein product: CASRRKFQETQYF.